This TCR beta chain comes out of a study of blood T cell repertoires in COVID-19. Across the whole study: T cells, B-cell-depleted T cells, or PBMCs provided the cDNA or gDNA that served as material.

This CDR3 has 17 residues. Germline trimming cut 2 bases from V and 0 bases from J; bases unmatched to any gene: 7. The germline gives CDR1 SGHAT, CDR2 FQNNGV. Method: immunoSEQ multiplex PCR; TCRdb's copy keeps in-frame clones and lacks some. The data show over 200,000 clones, about three quarters seen once. V and J are TRBV11-2 and TRBJ1-3, with 7 bases fitting TRBD1. This clonotype was sampled from a woman older than 75 with acute or convalescent COVID-19. Sequencing was performed on peripheral blood. Here the CDR3 reads CASSLYWGQNSGNTIYF. CDR3 bases: TGTGCCAGCAGCTTATACTGGGGACAGAACTCTGGAAACACCATATATTTT.